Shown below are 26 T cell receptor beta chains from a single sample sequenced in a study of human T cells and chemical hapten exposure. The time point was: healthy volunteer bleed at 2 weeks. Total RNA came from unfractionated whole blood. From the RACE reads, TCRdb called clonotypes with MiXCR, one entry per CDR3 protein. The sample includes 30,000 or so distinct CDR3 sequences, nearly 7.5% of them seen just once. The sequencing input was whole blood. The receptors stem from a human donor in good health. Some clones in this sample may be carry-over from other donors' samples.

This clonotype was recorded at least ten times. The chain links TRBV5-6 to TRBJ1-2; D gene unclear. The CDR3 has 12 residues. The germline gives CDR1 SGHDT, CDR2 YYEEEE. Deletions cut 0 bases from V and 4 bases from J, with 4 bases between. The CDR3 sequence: CASSLAGYGYTF. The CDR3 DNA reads TGTGCCAGCAGCTTGGCCGGCTATGGCTACACCTTC.

As DNA, the CDR3 is TGTGCCAGCAGCTTAGGACAGTTCACAGATACGCAGTATTTT. This sequence encodes CASSLGQFTDTQYF. The chain has TRBV11-2 and TRBJ2-3; D is perhaps TRBD1 (5 bases). The CDR3 extends over 14 amino acids. Germline assignment: CDR1 SGHAT and CDR2 FQNNGV. V was shortened by 1 base and J by 2 bases, with 7 bases between the two germline ends. The entire variable domain, with the rest obtained from reference TRBV11-2 and TRBJ2-3, is as follows: EAGVAQSPRYKIIEKRQSVAFWCNPISGHATLYWYQQILGQGPKLLIQFQNNGVVDDSQLPKDRFSAERLKGVDSTLKIQPAKLEDSAVYLCASSLGQFTDTQYFGPGTRLTVL.

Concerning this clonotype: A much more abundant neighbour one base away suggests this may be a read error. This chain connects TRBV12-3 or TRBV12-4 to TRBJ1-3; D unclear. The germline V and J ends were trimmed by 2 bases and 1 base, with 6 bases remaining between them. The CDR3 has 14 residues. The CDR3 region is CASSLHSSGNTIYF. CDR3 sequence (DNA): TGTGCCAGCAGTTTACACAGTTCTGGAAACACCATATATTTT.

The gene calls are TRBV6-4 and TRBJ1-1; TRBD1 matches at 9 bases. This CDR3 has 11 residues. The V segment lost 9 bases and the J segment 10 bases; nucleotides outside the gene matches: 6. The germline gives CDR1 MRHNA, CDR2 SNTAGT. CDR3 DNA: TGTGCCAGTTACAGGGGGCAGGGAGCTTTCTTT. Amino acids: CASYRGQGAFF.

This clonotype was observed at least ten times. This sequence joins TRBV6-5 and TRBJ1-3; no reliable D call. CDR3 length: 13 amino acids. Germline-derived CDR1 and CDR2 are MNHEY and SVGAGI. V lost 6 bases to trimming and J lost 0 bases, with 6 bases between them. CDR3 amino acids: CASREASGNTIYF. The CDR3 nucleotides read TGTGCCAGCAGAGAGGCCTCTGGAAACACCATATATTTT.

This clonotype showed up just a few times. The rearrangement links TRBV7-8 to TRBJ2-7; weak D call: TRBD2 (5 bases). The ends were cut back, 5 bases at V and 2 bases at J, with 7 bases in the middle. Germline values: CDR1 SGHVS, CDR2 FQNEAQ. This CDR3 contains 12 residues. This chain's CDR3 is CASSPRAYEQYF. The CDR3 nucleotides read TGTGCCAGCAGCCCGAGGGCCTACGAGCAGTACTTC.

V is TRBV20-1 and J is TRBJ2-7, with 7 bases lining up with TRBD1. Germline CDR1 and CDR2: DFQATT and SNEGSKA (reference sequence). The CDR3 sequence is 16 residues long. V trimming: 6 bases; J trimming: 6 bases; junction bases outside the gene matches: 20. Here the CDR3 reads CSAPTYKGTVPSEQYF. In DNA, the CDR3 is TGCAGTGCCCCTACCTATAAGGGGACAGTCCCTTCCGAGCAGTACTTC.

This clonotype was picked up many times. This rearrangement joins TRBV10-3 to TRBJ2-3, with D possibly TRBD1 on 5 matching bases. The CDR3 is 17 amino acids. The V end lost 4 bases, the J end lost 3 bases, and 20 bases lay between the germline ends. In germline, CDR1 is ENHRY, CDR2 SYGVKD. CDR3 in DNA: TGTGCCATCAGTGTCCCACTTAGGGGTATCCCTACAGATACGCAGTATTTT. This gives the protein CAISVPLRGIPTDTQYF.

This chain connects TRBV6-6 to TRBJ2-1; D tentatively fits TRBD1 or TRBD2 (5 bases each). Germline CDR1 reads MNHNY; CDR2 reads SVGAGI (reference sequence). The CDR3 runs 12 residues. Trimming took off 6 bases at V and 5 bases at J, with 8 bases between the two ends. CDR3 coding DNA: TGTGCCAGCAGGGGACGGCACAATGAGCAGTTCTTC. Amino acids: CASRGRHNEQFF.

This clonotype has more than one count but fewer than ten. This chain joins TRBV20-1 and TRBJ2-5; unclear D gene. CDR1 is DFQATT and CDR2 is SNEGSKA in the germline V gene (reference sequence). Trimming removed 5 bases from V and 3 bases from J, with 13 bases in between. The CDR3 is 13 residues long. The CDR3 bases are TGCAGTGCTTCTCCTTTTTTAAAAGAGACCCAGTACTTC. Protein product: CSASPFLKETQYF.

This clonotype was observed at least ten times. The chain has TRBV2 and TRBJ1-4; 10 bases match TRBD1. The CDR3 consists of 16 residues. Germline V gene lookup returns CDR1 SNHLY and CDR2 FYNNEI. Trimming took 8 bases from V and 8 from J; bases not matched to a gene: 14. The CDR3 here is CASQDPRQGADEKLFF. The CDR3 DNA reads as TGTGCCAGCCAAGACCCCCGACAGGGGGCCGACGAAAAACTGTTTTTT.

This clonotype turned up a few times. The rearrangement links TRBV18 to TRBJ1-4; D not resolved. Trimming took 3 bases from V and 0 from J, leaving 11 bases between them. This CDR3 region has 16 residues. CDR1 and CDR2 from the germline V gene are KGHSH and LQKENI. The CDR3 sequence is CASSPQMLATNEKLFF. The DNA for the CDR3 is TGTGCCAGCTCACCTCAGATGTTGGCAACTAATGAAAAACTGTTTTTT.

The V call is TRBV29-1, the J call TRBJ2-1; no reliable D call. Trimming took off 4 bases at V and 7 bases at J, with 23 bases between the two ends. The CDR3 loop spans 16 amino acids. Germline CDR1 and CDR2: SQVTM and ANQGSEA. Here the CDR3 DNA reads TGCAGCGTTGCCGAGAGAGACCCTACATGGGGAAATGAGCAGTTCTTC. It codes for CSVAERDPTWGNEQFF.

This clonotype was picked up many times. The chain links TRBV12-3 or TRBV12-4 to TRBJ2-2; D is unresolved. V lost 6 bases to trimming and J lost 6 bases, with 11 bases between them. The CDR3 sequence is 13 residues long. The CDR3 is CASRPLGSGELFF. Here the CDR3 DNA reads TGTGCCAGCAGACCCCTCGGTTCCGGGGAGCTGTTTTTT.

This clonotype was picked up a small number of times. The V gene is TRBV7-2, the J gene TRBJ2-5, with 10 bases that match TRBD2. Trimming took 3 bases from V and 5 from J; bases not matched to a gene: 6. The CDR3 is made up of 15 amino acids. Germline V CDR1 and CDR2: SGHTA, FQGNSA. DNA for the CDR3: TGTGCCAGCAGCTTCCAGCGGGGGGGCGGGGAGACCCAGTACTTC. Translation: CASSFQRGGGETQYF.

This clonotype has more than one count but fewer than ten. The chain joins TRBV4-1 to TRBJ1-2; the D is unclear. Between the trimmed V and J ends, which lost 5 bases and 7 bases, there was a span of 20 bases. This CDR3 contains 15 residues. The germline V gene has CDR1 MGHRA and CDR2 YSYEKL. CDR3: CASSYRSAGAGGYTF. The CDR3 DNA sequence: TGCGCCAGCAGCTACCGTTCAGCTGGCGCGGGTGGCTACACCTTC.

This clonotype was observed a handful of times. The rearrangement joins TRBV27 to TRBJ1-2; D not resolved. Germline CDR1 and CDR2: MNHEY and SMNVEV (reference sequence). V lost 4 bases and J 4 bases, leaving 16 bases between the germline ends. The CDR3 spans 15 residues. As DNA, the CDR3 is TGTGCCAGCAGTTACGCCGGGAGGCAGATCTATGGCTACACCTTC. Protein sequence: CASSYAGRQIYGYTF.

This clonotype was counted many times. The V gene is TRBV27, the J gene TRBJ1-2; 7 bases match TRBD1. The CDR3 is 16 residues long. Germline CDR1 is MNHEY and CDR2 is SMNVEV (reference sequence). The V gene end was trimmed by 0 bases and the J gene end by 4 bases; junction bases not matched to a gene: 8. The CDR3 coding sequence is TGTGCCAGCAGTTTATCCCGACAGGGACCCATCTATGGCTACACCTTC. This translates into CASSLSRQGPIYGYTF.

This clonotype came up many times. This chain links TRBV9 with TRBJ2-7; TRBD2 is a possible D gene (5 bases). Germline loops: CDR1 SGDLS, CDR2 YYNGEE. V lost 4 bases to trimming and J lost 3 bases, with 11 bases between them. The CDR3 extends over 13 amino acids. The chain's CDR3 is CASSPSSHYEQYF. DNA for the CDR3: TGTGCCAGCAGCCCTAGCTCGCACTACGAGCAGTACTTC. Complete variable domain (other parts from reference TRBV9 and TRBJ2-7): DSGVTQTPKHLITATGQRVTLRCSPRSGDLSVYWYQQSLDQGLQFLIQYYNGEERAKGNILERFSAQQFPDLHSELNLSSLELGDSALYFCASSPSSHYEQYFGPGTRLTVT.

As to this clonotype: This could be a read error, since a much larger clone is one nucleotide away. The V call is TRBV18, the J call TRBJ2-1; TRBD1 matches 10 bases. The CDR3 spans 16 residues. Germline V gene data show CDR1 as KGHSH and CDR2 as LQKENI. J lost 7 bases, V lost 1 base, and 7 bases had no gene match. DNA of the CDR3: TGTGCCAGCTCACCACGTGGGGACAGGGGAAAAAATGAGCAGTTCTTC. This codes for CASSPRGDRGKNEQFF.

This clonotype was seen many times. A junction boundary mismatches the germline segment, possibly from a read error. The CDR3 here is CSVEPGRFSDAFF. CDR3 DNA sequence: TGCAGCGTTGAACCGGGACGCTTTTCTGACGCTTTCTTT. The rearrangement joins TRBV29-1 to TRBJ1-1; D possibly corresponds to TRBD1 (5 bases). The germline CDR1 and CDR2 sequences are SQVTM and ANQGSEA. This CDR3 is 13 amino acids long.

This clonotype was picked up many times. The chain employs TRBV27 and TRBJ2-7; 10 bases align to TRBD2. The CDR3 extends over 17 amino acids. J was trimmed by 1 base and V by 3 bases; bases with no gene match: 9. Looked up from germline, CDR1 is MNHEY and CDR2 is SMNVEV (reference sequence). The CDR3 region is CASSLPGLAALSYEQYF. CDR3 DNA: TGTGCCAGCAGTTTGCCTGGACTAGCGGCCCTTTCCTACGAGCAGTACTTC.

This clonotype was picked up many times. CDR3 sequence: CASSYSIIGTSEVRGYEQYF. DNA for the CDR3: TGTGCCAGCAGTTACTCGATCATAGGGACTAGCGAAGTCAGAGGTTACGAGCAGTACTTC. The rearrangement joins TRBV6-2 or TRBV6-3 to TRBJ2-7; 10 bases align to TRBD2. CDR1 is MNHEY and CDR2 is SVGEGT in the germline V gene. The CDR3 runs to 20 residues. V shed 0 bases, J shed 4 bases, and the junction held 18 bases outside the gene matches.

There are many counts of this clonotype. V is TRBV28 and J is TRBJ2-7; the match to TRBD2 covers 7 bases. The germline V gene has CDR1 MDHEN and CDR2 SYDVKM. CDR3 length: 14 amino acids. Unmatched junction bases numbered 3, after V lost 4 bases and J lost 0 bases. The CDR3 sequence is CASSSRDYSYEQYF. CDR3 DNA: TGTGCCAGCAGTTCCCGGGACTACTCCTACGAGCAGTACTTC.

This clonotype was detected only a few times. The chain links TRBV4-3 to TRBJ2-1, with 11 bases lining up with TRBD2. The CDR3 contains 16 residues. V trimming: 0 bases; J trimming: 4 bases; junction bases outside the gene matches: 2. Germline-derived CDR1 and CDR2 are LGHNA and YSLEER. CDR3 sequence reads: CASSQDLAGGYNEQFF. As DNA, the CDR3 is TGCGCCAGCAGCCAAGATCTAGCGGGGGGATACAATGAGCAGTTCTTC.

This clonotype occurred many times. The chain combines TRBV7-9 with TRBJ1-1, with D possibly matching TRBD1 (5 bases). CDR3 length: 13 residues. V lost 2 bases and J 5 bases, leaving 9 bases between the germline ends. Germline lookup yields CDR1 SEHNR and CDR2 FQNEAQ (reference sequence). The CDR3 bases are TGTGCCAGCAGCTTAAGTGAGGGGACTGAAGCTTTCTTT. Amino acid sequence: CASSLSEGTEAFF.